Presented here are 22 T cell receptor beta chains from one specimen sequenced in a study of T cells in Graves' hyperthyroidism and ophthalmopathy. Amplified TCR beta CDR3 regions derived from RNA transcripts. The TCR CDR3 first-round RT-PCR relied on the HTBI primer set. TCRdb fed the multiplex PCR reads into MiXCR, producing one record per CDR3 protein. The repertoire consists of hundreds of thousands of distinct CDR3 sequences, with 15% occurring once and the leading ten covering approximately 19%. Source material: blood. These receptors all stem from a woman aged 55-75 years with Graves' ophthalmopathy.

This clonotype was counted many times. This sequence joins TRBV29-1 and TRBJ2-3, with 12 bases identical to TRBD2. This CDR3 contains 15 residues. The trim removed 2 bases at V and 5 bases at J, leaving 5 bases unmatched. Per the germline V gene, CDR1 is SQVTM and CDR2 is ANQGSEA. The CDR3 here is CSVESTSGRIDTQYF. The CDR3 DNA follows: TGCAGCGTTGAAAGTACTAGCGGGAGGATAGATACGCAGTATTTT.

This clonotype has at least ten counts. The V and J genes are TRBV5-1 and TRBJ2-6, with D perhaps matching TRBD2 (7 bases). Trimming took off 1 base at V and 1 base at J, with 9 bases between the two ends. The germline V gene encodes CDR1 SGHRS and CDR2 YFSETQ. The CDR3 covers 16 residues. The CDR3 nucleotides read TGCGCCAGCAGCTTGCGGGGGGCATCTGGGGCCAACGTCCTGACTTTC. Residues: CASSLRGASGANVLTF.

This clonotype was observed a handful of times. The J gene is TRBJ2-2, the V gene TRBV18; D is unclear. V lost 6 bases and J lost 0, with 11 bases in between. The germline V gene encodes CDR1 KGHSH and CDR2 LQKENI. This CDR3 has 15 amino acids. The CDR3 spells CASSPYQSNTGELFF. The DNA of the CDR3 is TGTGCCAGCTCCCCCTACCAGTCGAACACCGGGGAGCTGTTTTTT.

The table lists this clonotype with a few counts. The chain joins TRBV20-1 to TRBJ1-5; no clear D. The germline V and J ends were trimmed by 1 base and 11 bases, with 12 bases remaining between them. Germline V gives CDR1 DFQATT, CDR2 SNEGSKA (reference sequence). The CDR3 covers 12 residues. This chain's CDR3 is CSARGQAGSQHF. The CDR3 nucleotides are TGCAGTGCTAGAGGGCAGGCGGGGTCCCAGCATTTT.

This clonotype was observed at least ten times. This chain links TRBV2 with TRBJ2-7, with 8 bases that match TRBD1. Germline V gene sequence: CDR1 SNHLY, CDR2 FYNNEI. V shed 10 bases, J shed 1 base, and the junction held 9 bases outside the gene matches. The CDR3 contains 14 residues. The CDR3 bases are TGTGCCACTTCAGACAGGGGAAGGTCCTACGAGCAGTACTTC. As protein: CATSDRGRSYEQYF.

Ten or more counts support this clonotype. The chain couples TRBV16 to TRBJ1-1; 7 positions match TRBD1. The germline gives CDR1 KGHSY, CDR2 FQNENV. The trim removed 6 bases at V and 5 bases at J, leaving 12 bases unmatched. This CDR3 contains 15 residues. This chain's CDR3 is CASSLPGGAGTEAFF. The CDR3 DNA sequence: TGTGCCAGCAGTCTTCCAGGGGGAGCTGGGACTGAAGCTTTCTTT.

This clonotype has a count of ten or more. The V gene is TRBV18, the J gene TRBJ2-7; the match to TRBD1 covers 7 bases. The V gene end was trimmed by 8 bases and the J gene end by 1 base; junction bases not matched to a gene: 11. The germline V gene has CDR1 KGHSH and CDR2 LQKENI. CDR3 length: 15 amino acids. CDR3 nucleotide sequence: TGTGCCAGCACCCGCCAACAGGGGTCATCCTACGAGCAGTACTTC. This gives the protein CASTRQQGSSYEQYF.

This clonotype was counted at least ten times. The CDR3: CASSSGQQETQYF. The CDR3 bases are TGTGCCAGCAGCTCGGGACAGCAAGAGACCCAGTACTTC. The chain has TRBV7-2 and TRBJ2-5, with 7 bases aligning to TRBD1. The CDR3 has 13 residues. Germline values: CDR1 SGHTA, CDR2 FQGNSA. Trimming removed 4 bases from V and 2 bases from J; junction bases left unmatched: 1. The whole variable domain, remainder taken from reference TRBV7-2 and TRBJ2-5, is GAGVSQSPSNKVTEKGKDVELRCDPISGHTALYWYRQSLGQGLEFLIYFQGNSAPDKSGLPSDRFSAERTGGSVSTLTIQRTQQEDSAVYLCASSSGQQETQYFGPGTRLLVL.

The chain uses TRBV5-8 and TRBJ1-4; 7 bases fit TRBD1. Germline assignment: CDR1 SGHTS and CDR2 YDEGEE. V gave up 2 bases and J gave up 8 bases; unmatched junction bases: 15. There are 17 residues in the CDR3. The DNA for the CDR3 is TGTGCCAGCAGCTTTGGAGGGGGCGCCCGGAGTAGGGAAAAACTGTTTTTT. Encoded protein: CASSFGGGARSREKLFF.

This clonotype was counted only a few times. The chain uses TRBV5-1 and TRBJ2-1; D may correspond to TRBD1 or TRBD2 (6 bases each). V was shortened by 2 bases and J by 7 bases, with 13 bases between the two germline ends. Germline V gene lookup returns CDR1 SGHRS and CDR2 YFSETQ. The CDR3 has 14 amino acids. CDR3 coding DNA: TGCGCCAGCAGCTTTATGTGGGGGGCGAATGAGCAGTTCTTC. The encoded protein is CASSFMWGANEQFF.

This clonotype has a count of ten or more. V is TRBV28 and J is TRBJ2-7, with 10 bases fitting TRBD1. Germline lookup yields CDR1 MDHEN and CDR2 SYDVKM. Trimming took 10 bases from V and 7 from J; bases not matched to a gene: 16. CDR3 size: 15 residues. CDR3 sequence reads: CANTGDRGFHWEQYF. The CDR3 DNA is TGTGCCAACACCGGGGACAGGGGATTTCATTGGGAGCAGTACTTC.

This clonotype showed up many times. This chain's CDR3 is CASSSSGTNTGELFF. The CDR3 DNA follows: TGCGCCAGCAGCTCTAGCGGGACGAACACCGGGGAGCTGTTTTTT. The V and J genes are TRBV10-1 and TRBJ2-2, with 9 bases that match TRBD2. The germline CDR1 and CDR2 sequences are WNHNN and SYGVQD (reference sequence). The J segment lost 0 bases and the V segment lost 6 bases, leaving 2 bases of the junction unmatched. This CDR3 comprises 15 residues.

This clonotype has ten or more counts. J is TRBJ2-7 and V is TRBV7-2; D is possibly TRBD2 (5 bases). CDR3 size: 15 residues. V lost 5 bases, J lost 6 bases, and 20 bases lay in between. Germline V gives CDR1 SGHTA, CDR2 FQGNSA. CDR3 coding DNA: TGTGCCAGCAGCCCTAGAGGTACCAGGAGGCGCGAGCAGTACTTC. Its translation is CASSPRGTRRREQYF.

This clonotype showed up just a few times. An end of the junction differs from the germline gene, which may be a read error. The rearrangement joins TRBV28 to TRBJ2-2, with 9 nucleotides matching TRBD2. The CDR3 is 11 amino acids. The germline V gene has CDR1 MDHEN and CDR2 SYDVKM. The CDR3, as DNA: TGCGTAGCGGGAGATACCGGGGAGCTGTTTTTT. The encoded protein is CVAGDTGELFF.

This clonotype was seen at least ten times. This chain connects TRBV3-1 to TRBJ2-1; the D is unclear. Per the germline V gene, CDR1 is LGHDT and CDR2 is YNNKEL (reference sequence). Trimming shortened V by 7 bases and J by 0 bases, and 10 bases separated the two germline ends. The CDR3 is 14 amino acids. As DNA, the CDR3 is TGTGCCAGCACCGATAGGAGCTCCTACAATGAGCAGTTCTTC. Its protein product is CASTDRSSYNEQFF.

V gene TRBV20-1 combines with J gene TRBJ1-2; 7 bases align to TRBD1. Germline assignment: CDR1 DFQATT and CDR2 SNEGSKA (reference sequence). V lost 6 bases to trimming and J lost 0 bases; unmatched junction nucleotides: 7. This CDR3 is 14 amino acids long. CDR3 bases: TGCAGTGCAGCTCCAGGGGGGTCTAACTATGGCTACACCTTC. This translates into CSAAPGGSNYGYTF.

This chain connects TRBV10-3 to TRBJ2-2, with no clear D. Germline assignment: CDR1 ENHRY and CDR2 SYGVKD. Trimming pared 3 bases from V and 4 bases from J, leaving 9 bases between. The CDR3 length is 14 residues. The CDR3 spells CAISEGSGTGELFF. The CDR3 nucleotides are TGTGCCATCAGTGAAGGATCGGGCACCGGGGAGCTGTTTTTT.

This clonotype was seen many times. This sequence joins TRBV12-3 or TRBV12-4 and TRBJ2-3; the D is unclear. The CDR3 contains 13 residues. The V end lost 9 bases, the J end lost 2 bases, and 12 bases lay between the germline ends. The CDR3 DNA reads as TGTGCCAGTACCCCCCTCGCCACAGATACGCAGTATTTT. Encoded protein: CASTPLATDTQYF.

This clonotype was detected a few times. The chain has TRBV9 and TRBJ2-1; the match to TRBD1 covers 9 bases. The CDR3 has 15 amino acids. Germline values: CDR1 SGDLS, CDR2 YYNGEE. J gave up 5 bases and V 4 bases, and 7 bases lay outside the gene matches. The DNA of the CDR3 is TGTGCCAGCAGCACCCGGGACAGGGTCGACAATGAGCAGTTCTTC. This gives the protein CASSTRDRVDNEQFF.

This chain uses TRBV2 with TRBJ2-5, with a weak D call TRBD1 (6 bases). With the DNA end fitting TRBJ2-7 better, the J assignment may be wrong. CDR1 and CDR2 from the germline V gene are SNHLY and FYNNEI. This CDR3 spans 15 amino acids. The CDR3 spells CASTISQGYFDEQYF. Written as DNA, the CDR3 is TGTGCCAGCACGATTAGCCAGGGGTACTTCGACGAGCAGTACTTC.

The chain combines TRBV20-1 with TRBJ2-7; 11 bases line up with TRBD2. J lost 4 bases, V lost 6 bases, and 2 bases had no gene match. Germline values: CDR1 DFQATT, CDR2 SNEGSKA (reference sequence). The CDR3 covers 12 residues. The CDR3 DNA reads TGCAGTGCGGGGACTAGCGGTTACGAGCAGTACTTC. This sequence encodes CSAGTSGYEQYF.

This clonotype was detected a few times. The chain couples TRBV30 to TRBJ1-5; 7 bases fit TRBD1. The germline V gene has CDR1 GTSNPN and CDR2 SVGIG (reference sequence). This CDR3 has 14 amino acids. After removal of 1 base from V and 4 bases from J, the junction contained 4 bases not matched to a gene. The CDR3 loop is CAWSATGLNQPQHF. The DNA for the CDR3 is TGTGCCTGGAGTGCGACAGGGTTAAATCAGCCCCAGCATTTT.